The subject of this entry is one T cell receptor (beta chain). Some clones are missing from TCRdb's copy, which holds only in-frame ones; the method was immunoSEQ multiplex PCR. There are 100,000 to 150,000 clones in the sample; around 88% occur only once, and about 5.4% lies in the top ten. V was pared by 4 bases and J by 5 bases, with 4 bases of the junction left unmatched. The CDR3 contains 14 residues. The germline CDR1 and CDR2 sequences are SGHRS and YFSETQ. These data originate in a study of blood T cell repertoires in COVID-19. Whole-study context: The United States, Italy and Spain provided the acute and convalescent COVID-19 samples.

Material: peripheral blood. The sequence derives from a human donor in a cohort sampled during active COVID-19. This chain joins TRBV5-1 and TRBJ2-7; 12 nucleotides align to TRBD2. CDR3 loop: CASSPLAGGNEQYF. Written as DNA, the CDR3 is TGCGCCAGCAGCCCACTAGCGGGAGGCAACGAGCAGTACTTC.